A single TCR beta chain is shown here with its context. Its antigen is still unknown. The data were obtained in a study of cytomegalovirus exposure and HLA in healthy donors. Study-wide results and caveats: Later analysis reportedly placed an Asian-associated ancestry cluster below the roughly 700-donor mean in N-insertions. Published work reported that the classifier diagnosed cytomegalovirus status with high specificity and sensitivity. TCR beta V- and J-gene trimming, according to a later analysis, was linked to a missense DCLRE1C variant.

Each of the donors was a healthy bone marrow donor. This CDR3 is 14 amino acids long. V was pared by 5 bases and J by 6 bases, with 7 bases of the junction left unmatched. Germline V CDR1 and CDR2: MGHDK, SYGVNS. The PCR contained 60 Vbeta and 13 Jbeta primers. The data were produced by immunoSEQ multiplex PCR, yet TCRdb's version contains in-frame clones alone and is incomplete. This repertoire comprises 140,000 to 150,000 clones; its ten largest clones make up approximately 1%. The TCR originated in a male donor in good health and CMV-seronegative. The chain has TRBV25-1 and TRBJ1-5; 7 positions match TRBD1. Sequenced material: PBMCs. CDR3 DNA sequence: TGTGCCAGCAGTCGACAGGGTAGAAGTCAGCCCCAGCATTTT. This gives the protein CASSRQGRSQPQHF.